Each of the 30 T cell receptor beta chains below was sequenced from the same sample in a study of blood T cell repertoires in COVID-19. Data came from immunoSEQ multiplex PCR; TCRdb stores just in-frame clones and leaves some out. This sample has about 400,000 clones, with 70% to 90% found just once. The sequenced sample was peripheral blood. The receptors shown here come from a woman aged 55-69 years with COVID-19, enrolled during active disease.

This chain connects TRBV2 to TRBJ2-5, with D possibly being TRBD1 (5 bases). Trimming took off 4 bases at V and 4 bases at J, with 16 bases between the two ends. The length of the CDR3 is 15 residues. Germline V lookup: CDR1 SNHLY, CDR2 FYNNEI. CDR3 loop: CASSVTAPPRETQYF. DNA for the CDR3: TGTGCCAGCAGTGTGACAGCTCCCCCGCGAGAGACCCAGTACTTC.

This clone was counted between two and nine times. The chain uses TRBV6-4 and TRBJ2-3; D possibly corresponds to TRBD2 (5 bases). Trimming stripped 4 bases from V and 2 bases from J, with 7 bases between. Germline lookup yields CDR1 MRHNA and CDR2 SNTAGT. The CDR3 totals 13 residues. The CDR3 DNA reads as TGTGCCAGCAGTGTCCGGGACACAGATACGCAGTATTTT. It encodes CASSVRDTDTQYF.

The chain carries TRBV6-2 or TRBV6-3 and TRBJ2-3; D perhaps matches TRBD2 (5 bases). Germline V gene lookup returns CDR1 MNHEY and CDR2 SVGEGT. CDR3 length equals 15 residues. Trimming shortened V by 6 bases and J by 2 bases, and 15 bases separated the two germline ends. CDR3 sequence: CASSPNGLNTDTQYF. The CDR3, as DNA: TGTGCCAGCAGCCCCAACGGACTGAACACAGATACGCAGTATTTT.

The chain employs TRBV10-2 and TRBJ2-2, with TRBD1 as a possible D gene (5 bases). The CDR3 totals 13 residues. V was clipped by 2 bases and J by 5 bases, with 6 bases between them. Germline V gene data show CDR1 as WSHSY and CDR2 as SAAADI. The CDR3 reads CASSEAGTGELFF. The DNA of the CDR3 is TGCGCCAGCAGTGAGGCAGGGACCGGGGAGCTGTTTTTT.

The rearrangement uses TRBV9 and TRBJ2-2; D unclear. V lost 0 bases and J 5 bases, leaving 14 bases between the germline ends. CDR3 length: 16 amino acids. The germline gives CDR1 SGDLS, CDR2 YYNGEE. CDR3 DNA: TGTGCCAGCAGCGTAGTCAGGAAGGCAGTTACCGGGGAGCTGTTTTTT. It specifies CASSVVRKAVTGELFF.

The CDR3 spells CASSFPDRGHTEAFF. The DNA of the CDR3 is TGCGCCAGCAGCTTCCCGGACAGGGGGCACACTGAAGCTTTCTTT. This chain links TRBV5-1 with TRBJ1-1, with 11 bases that match TRBD1. CDR1 and CDR2 (germline): SGHRS, YFSETQ. J was trimmed by 3 bases and V by 2 bases; bases with no gene match: 3. The CDR3 extends over 15 amino acids.

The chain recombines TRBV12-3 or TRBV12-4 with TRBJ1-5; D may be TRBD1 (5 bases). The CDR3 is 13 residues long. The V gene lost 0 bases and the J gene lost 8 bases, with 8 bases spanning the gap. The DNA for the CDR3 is TGTGCCAGCAGTTTAGCGCTAGGGGAGCCCCAGCATTTT. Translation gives CASSLALGEPQHF.

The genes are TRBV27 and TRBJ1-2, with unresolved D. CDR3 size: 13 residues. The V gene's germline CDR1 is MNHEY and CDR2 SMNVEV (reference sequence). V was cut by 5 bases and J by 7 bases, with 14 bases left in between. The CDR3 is CASSGGYGSGYTF. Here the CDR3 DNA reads TGTGCCAGCAGTGGAGGGTACGGGTCTGGCTACACCTTC.

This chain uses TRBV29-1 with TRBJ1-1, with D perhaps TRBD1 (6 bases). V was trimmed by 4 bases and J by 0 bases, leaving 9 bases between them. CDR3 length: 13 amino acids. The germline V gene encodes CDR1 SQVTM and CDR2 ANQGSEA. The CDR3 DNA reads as TGCAGCGTTGTAGGACAGCTGAACACTGAAGCTTTCTTT. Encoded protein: CSVVGQLNTEAFF.

The CDR3: CASSPSAQGLALGYTF. Written as DNA, the CDR3 is TGTGCCAGCTCACCATCGGCGCAGGGGCTAGCTCTGGGCTACACCTTC. J is TRBJ1-2 and V is TRBV18; D may be TRBD1 (6 bases). CDR1 and CDR2 from the germline V gene are KGHSH and LQKENI. V was shortened by 2 bases and J by 8 bases, with 21 bases between the two germline ends. This CDR3 contains 16 residues.

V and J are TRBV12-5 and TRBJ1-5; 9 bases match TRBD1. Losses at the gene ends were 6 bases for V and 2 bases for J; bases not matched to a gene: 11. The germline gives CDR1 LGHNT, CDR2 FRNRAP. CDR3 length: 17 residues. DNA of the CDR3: TGTGCTAGTGGCCGGGACAGGGCGGGGACAGGCAATCAGCCCCAGCATTTT. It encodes CASGRDRAGTGNQPQHF.

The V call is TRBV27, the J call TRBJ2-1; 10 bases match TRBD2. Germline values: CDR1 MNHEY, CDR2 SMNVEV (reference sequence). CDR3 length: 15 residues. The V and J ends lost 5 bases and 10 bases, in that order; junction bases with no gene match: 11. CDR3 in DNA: TGTGCCAGCAGTACAAATAGCGGGGGGTCGTCCGAGCAGTTCTTC. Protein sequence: CASSTNSGGSSEQFF.

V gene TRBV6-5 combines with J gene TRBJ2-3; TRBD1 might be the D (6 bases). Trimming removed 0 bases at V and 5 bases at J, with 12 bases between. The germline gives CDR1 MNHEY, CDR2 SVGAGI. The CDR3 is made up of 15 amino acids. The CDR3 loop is CASSYSLLGGDTQYF. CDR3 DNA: TGTGCCAGCAGTTACTCCCTATTAGGGGGAGATACGCAGTATTTT.

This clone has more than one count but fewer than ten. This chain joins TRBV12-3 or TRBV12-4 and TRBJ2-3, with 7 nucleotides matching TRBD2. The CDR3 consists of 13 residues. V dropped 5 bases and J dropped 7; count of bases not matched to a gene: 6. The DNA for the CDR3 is TGTGCCAGCAGTCCGACTAGCCGGAATACGCAGTATTTT. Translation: CASSPTSRNTQYF.

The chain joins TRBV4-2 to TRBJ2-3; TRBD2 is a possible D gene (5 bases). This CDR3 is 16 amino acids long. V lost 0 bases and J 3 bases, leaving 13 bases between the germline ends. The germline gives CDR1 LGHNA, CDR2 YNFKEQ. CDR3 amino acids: CASSQDMVGETDTQYF. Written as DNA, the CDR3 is TGTGCCAGCAGCCAAGATATGGTCGGGGAGACAGATACGCAGTATTTT.

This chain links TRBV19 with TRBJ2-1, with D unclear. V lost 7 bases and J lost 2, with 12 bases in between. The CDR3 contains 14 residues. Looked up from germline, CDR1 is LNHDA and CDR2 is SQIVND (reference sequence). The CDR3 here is CASMRAATYNEQFF. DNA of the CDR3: TGTGCCAGTATGAGAGCTGCTACCTACAATGAGCAGTTCTTC.

CDR3 DNA: TGTGCCAGCAGCTTAACCGGACTAGTTACCTACAATGAGCAGTTCTTC. Translated: CASSLTGLVTYNEQFF. V gene TRBV7-3 combines with J gene TRBJ2-1; TRBD2 matches 7 bases. This CDR3 is built from 16 residues. CDR1 is SGHTA, CDR2 FQGTGA, per germline. Losses at the gene ends were 0 bases for V and 2 bases for J; bases not matched to a gene: 4.

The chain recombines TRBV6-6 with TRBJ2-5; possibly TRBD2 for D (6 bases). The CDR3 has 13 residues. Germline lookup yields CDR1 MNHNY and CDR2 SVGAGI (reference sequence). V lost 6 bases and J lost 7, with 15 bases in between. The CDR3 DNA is TGTGCCAGCAGCCGGGGGACGAGTGGGACCCAGTACTTC. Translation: CASSRGTSGTQYF.

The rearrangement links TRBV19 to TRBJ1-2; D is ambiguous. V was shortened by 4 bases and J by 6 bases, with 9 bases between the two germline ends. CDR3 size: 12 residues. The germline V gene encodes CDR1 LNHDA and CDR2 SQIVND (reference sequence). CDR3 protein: CASSRTTDGYTF. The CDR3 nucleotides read TGTGCCAGTAGTAGAACCACTGATGGCTACACCTTC. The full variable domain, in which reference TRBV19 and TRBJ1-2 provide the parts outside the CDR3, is DGGITQSPKYLFRKEGQNVTLSCEQNLNHDAMYWYRQDPGQGLRLIYYSQIVNDFQKGDIAEGYSVSREKKESFPLTVTSAQKNPTAFYLCASSRTTDGYTFGSGTRLTVV.

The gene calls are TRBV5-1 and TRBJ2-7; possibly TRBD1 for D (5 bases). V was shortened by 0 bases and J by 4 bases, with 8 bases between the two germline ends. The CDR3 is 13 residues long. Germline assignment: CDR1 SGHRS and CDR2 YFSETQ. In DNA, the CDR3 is TGCGCCAGCAGCTTGGGACAGAAGTACGAGCAGTACTTC. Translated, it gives CASSLGQKYEQYF. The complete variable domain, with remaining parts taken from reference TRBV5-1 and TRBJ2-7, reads KAGVTQTPRYLIKTRGQQVTLSCSPISGHRSVSWYQQTPGQGLQFLFEYFSETQRNKGNFPGRFSGRQFSNSRSEMNVSTLELGDSALYLCASSLGQKYEQYFGPGTRLTVT.

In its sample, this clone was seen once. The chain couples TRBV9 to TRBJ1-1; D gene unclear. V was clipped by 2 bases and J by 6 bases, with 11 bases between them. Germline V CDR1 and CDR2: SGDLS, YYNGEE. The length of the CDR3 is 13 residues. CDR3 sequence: CASSVMGVAEAFF. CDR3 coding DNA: TGTGCCAGCAGCGTTATGGGCGTCGCTGAAGCTTTCTTT.

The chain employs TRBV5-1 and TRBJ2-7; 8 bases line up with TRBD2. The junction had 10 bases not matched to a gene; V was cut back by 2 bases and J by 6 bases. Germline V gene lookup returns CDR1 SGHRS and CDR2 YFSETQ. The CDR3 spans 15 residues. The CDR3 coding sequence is TGCGCCAGCAGCTTACTCACCCCAACTAGCGGCGAGCAGTACTTC. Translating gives CASSLLTPTSGEQYF. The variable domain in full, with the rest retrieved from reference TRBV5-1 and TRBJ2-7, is KAGVTQTPRYLIKTRGQQVTLSCSPISGHRSVSWYQQTPGQGLQFLFEYFSETQRNKGNFPGRFSGRQFSNSRSEMNVSTLELGDSALYLCASSLLTPTSGEQYFGPGTRLTVT.

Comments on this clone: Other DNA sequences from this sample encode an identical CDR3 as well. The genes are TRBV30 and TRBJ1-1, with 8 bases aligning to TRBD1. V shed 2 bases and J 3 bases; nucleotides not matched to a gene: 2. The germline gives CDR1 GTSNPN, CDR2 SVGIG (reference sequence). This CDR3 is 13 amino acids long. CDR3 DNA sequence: TGTGCCTGGAGTACACAGGGGGACACTGAAGCTTTCTTT. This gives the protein CAWSTQGDTEAFF. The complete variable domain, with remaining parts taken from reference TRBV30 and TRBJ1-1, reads SQTIHQWPATLVQPVGSPLSLECTVEGTSNPNLYWYRQAAGRGLQLLFYSVGIGQISSEVPQNLSASRPQDRQFILSSKKLLLSDSGFYLCAWSTQGDTEAFFGQGTRLTVV.

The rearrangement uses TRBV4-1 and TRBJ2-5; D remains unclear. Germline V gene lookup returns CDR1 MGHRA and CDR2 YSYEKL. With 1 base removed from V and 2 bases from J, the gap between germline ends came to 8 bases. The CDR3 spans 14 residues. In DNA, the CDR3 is TGCGCCAGCAGCCAAGTACCGAGTCAAGAGACCCAGTACTTC. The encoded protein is CASSQVPSQETQYF.

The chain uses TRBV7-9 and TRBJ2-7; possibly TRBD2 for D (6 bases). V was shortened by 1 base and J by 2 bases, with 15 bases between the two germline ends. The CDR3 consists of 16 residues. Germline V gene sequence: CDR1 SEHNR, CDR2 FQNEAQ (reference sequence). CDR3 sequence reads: CASSLGWRDPPYEQYF. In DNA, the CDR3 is TGTGCCAGCAGCTTAGGTTGGCGGGATCCCCCCTACGAGCAGTACTTC.

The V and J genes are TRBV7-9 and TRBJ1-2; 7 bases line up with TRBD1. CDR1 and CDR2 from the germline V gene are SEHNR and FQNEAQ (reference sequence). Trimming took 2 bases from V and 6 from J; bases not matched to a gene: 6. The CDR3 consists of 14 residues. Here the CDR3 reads CASSLRHGQDGYTF. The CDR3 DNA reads TGTGCCAGCAGCTTACGTCACGGACAGGATGGCTACACCTTC.

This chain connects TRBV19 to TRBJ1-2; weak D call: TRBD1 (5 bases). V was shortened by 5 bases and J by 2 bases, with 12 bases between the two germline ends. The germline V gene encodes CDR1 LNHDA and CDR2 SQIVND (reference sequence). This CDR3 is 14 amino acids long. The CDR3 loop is CASSAAGHNYGYTF. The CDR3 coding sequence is TGTGCCAGTAGTGCCGCGGGGCACAACTATGGCTACACCTTC.

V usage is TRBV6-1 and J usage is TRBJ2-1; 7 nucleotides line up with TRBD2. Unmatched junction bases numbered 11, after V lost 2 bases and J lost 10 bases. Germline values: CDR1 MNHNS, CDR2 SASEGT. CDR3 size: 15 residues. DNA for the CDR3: TGTGCCAGCAGTGAACTGGGGGGGAAGGGCCGGGAGCAGTTCTTC. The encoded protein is CASSELGGKGREQFF.

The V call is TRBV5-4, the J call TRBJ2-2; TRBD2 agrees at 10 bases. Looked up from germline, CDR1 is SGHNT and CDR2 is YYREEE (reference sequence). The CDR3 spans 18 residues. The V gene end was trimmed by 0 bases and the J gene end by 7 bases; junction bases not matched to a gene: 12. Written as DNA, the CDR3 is TGTGCCAGCAGCTTGGGAGTATCCAGCGGGGGGGCAGGCGGGGAGCTGTTTTTT. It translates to CASSLGVSSGGAGGELFF. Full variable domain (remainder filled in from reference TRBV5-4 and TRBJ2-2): ETGVTQSPTHLIKTRGQQVTLRCSSQSGHNTVSWYQQALGQGPQFIFQYYREEENGRGNFPPRFSGLQFPNYSSELNVNALELDDSALYLCASSLGVSSGGAGGELFFGEGSRLTVL.

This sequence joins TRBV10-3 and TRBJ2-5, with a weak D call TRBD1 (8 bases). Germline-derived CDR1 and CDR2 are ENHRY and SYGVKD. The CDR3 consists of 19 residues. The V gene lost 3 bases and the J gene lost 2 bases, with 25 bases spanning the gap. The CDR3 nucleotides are TGTGCCATCAGTGAACCCGCAGTCCCCAGGGGGCGGGGGCAAGAGACCCAGTACTTC. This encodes CAISEPAVPRGRGQETQYF.